This T cell receptor (beta chain) is from a study of shared clonotypes between healthy human individuals. Overall study results and limits: Blood was the only sampled material, and tissue repertoires likely differ.

Around 90 million PBMCs served as the genomic DNA source for unsorted samples. CDR3 length equals 11 residues. The germline CDR1 and CDR2 sequences are DFQATT and SNEGSKA (reference sequence). TCRdb's copy holds only in-frame clones and misses some; the assay was immunoSEQ multiplex PCR. The sample lists more than 450,000 clones, around 74% occurring once. There are a few counts of this clone. Its target is unknown. Germline and junction disagree at one end, which may indicate a read error. The V call is TRBV20-1, the J call TRBJ1-1; possible D gene TRBD1, 6 bases. This receptor was identified in a woman aged 40 to 50 in good health. Some clones in this sample may be carry-over from other donors' samples. The sequenced sample was PBMCs. CDR3 residues: CSAEEEGGAFF. In nucleotides, the CDR3 is TGCAGTGCTGAGGAGGAGGGGGGGGCATTTTTT.